This entry is about one TCR beta chain. The data were obtained in a study of blood T cell repertoires in COVID-19. The assay was immunoSEQ multiplex PCR, and TCRdb's table has in-frame clones only and misses some. The profile covers some 70,000 clones, with 87% appearing a single time and just over 8% taken by the ten largest. The CDR3 is 15 residues long. Germline CDR1 is MNHEY and CDR2 is SVGEGT. The V and J ends lost 5 bases and 0 bases, in that order; junction bases with no gene match: 6. The TCR was taken from a man aged 50 to 60 with active COVID-19. The V gene is TRBV6-2 or TRBV6-3, the J gene TRBJ2-5; 7 bases map to TRBD2. The sequenced material came from peripheral blood. CDR3 amino acids: CASSQAGTNQETQYF. As DNA, the CDR3 is TGTGCCAGCAGTCAAGCCGGGACTAACCAAGAGACCCAGTACTTC.